This TCR beta chain was identified during a study of blood T cell repertoires in COVID-19 (dated by TCRdb to about 2020). For the wider study: Samples from collaborators originated in the United States, Italy and Spain and spanned both the acute and convalescent phases of COVID-19. A freely available public database, intended as a resource for researchers studying the immune response to SARS-CoV-2, is where the repertoires were released. Deeply sampled blood TCRbeta repertoires from subjects exposed to, actively infected with, or recovered from COVID-19 were included in the dataset. Samples came from the ongoing ImmuneRACE study (first 160 participants) plus 1,254 subjects from 6 global collaborators. The material from the prospective study consisted of cDNA or gDNA derived from T cells, B-cell-depleted T cells, or PBMCs. A de-identified subject ID, COVID-19 status, age in years and sex were almost always included in the sample metadata. Where available, HLA class I and class II types were taken from metadata supplied by the sample provider and were not determined by assay-based typing.

TCRbeta CDR3 regions were amplified from genomic DNA by means of the immunoSEQ Assay, a bias-controlled multiplex PCR. As for the authors' bioinformatics: Nucleated cell counts per sample were estimated from amplification of reference gene primers within the assay. Sequence reads were collapsed and filtered to measure the absolute abundance of every unique TCRbeta CDR3 rearrangement. For each sample, productive Simpson clonality was calculated by taking the square root of Simpson's diversity index across productive rearrangements. In its TCRdb copy, this immuneACCESS table keeps in-frame sequences only and misses some clones. Where compared with another copy, unresolved V genes explain less than half of these, and the others have no known cause. Clone size and V and J calls were adopted from that table, with D and trimming inferred from the DNA. This sample is represented by 220,000 or so clones; about 83% of them were singletons. Clones ranked in the top ten supply approximately 2.1% of the sample.

Reading the germline V gene (reference sequence) gives CDR1 SGHNT and CDR2 YYREEE. Including the terminal cysteine and phenylalanine, the CDR3 comprises 15 residues. The read is trimmed to its CDR3 DNA, 45 bases read in frame from base 1. From V the trimming removes 4 bases and from J it removes 3 bases, while the gene matches leave 9 bases of the junction unaccounted for. As to this clone: Its antigen remains unidentified. Base-call qualities are not available, and no considerably larger clone is one nucleotide away.

What the research found in general, with its limitations: How much clinical and demographic metadata was included differed by source and by participant, and the metadata was provided uncurated.

Participants in the prospective study were aged about 18 to 95 years, lived in 20 to 25 United States geographic areas, and enrolled through a virtual design. In the prospective study, cohorts were assigned on the basis of participant-reported clinical history obtained from a screening survey and a study questionnaire. For ImmuneRACE Cohort 3, a participant was defined as recovered based on two consecutive negative NP/OP PCR tests, clearance by a healthcare professional, or resolution of symptoms. Mobile phlebotomists in the prospective study collected whole blood, serum and a nasopharyngeal or oropharyngeal swab from every participant. Participants in the prospective study had the option to provide additional blood draws and questionnaires over a 2-month period. Before DNA extraction, prospective study blood samples were shipped either frozen or at room temperature.

The source material was PBMCs or T cells enriched from blood (not recorded which). Recombination joined TRBV5-4 with TRBJ1-1; 7 bases in the middle match TRBD1. The TCR comes from a woman aged 45 to 65 who had recovered from COVID-19. The DNA reads TGTGCCAGCAGCCCCCGACCTGACAGGGACACTGAAGCTTTCTTT. Its translation is CASSPRPDRDTEAFF.